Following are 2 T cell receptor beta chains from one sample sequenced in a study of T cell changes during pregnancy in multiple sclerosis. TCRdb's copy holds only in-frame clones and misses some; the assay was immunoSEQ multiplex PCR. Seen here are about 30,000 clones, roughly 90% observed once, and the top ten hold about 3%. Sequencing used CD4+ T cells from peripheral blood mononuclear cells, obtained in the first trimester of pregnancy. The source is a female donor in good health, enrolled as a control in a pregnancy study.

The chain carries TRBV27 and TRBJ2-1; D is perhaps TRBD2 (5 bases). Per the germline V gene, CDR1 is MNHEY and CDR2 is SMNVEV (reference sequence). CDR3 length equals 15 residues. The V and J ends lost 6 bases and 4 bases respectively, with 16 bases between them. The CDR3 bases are TGTGCCAGCAGATCGGACTCTTGGGGATACAATGAGCAGTTCTTC. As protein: CASRSDSWGYNEQFF.

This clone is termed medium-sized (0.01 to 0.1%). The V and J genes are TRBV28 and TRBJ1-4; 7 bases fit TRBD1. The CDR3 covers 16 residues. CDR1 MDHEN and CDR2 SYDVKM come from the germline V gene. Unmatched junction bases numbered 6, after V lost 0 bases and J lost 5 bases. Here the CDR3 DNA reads TGTGCCAGCAGTTTATGGGAAATGACAGGGAATGAAAAACTGTTTTTT. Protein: CASSLWEMTGNEKLFF.